This TCR beta chain was documented in a study of blood T cell repertoires in COVID-19. Overall study context: Samples came from the United States, Italy and Spain, spanning acute and convalescent COVID-19. T cells, B-cell-depleted T cells, or PBMCs supplied cDNA or gDNA.

With V trimmed by 7 bases and J by 5 bases, 2 bases remained unmatched. Germline values: CDR1 SGHRS, CDR2 YFSETQ. The CDR3 contains 13 residues. In the source study's methods: Reference gene primers were amplified, and this amplification served to estimate nucleated cell counts. Using immunoSEQ multiplex PCR, the repertoire was profiled, and TCRdb retains in-frame clones only, with some absent. The DNA gave D and trimming, while V, J and clone size come from that table. The top ten hold about 4.2% of the sample, which has around 75,000 clones, 86% seen once. The clonotype originates from a man between 65 and 85 years old with active COVID-19. Sequencing was done on a sample of peripheral blood. The chain is built from TRBV5-1 and TRBJ2-1; TRBD1 matches at 11 bases. CDR3 amino acids: CASGQGANNEQFF. For the CDR3, the DNA is TGCGCCAGCGGACAGGGGGCCAACAATGAGCAGTTCTTC.